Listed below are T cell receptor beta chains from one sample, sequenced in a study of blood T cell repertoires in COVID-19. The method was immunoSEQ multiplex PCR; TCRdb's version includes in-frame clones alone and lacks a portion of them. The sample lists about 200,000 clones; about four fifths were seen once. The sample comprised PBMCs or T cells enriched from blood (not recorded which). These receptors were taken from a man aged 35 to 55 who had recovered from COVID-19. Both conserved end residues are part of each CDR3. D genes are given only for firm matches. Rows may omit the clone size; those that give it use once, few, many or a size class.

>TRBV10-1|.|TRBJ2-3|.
CASSESPLLRDTQYF
TGCGCCAGCAGTGAGTCGCCGCTCCTCAGGGATACGCAGTATTTT
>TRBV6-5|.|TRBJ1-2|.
CASSYGRTQGYTF
TGTGCCAGCAGTTACGGCCGTACCCAAGGCTACACCTTC
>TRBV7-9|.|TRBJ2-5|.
CASSVFHRAGVGETQYF
TGTGCCAGCAGCGTATTCCACAGGGCAGGGGTCGGAGAGACCCAGTACTTC
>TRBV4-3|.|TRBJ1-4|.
CASSIQGGNEKLFF
TGCGCCAGCAGCATCCAGGGTGGAAATGAAAAACTGTTTTTT
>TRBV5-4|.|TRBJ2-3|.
CASGAGAVQGTDTQYF
TGTGCCAGCGGCGCCGGAGCGGTCCAGGGCACAGATACGCAGTATTTT
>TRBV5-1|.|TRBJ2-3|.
CASSLGRSTDTQYF
TGCGCCAGCAGCTTAGGCAGGAGCACAGATACGCAGTATTTT
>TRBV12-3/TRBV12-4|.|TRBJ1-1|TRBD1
CASNSDRGTEAFF
TGTGCCAGCAATAGTGACAGGGGTACTGAAGCTTTCTTT
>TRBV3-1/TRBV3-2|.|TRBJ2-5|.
CASSQVGPGETQYF
TGTGCCAGCAGCCAAGTTGGGCCTGGGGAGACCCAGTACTTC
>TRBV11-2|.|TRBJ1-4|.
CASSLMAHNEKLFF
TGTGCCAGCAGCTTAATGGCCCATAATGAAAAACTGTTTTTT
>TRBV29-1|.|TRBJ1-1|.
CSVRFEREAFF
TGCAGCGTTCGATTTGAGAGAGAAGCTTTCTTT
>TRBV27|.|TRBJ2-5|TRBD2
CASSSSGSLAGGPETQYF
TGTGCCAGCAGTTCCTCGGGGAGCTTAGCGGGGGGACCAGAGACCCAGTACTTC
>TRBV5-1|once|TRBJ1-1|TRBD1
CASSLSGGRTEAFF
TGCGCCAGCAGCTTGTCAGGGGGCCGCACTGAAGCTTTCTTT
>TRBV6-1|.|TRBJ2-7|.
CASSEGGSSYEQYF
TGTGCCAGCAGTGAAGGTGGGAGCTCCTACGAGCAGTACTTC